This T cell receptor (beta chain) is drawn from a study of blood T cells in healthy people across ages. Overall study results and limits: Long-lived donors carried more naive CD4+ cells and greater diversity than aged donors.

A second PCR of 7 to 11 cycles used a sample-barcoded 5' primer and a J-beta primer mix. TCRdb reprocessed the 5' RACE reads with MiXCR, giving one entry per CDR3 protein. The data hold hundreds of thousands of distinct CDR3 sequences, with roughly half observed a single time. In the case of this clonotype: The antigen remains unidentified.

The CDR3 runs 15 residues. From germline, CDR1 is SGHRS and CDR2 YFSETQ. The receptor was isolated from a man aged 55 to 70 in good health. The V call is TRBV5-1, the J call TRBJ2-5; 14 positions agree with TRBD2. TRBJ2-7 matches the DNA end more closely, so the J call is doubtful. Sample: blood. The chain's CDR3 is CASSFGTSGSNEQYF. CDR3 nucleotides: TGCGCCAGCAGCTTCGGGACTAGCGGGAGCAACGAGCAGTACTTC.